This T cell receptor (beta chain) was found in a study of blood T cells in healthy people across ages. This clonotype was seen a handful of times. Antigen unknown. Then a second PCR, running about 6 to 11 cycles, was carried out with a sample-barcoded 5' primer and a J-beta primer mix. One entry per CDR3 protein results from TCRdb running MiXCR on the 5' RACE reads. The sample gives just over 800,000 distinct CDR3 sequences, approximately 67% of which show up once; about a quarter is in the top ten. General study findings and limits: Age brought a roughly linear fall in TCR beta diversity measured per million T cells.

Trimming removed 1 base from V and 1 base from J, with 10 bases in between. Germline CDR1 and CDR2: SGHTA and FQGNSA. The CDR3 totals 15 residues. The receptor's source is a man under 40 in good health. The material sequenced was blood. J is TRBJ2-5 and V is TRBV7-2, with D hard to call. The CDR3 coding sequence is TGTGCCAGCAGCTTAGTAGGAAGGATCCAAGAGACCCAGTACTTC. Translation: CASSLVGRIQETQYF. The complete variable domain, with remaining parts taken from reference TRBV7-2 and TRBJ2-5, reads GAGVSQSPSNKVTEKGKDVELRCDPISGHTALYWYRQSLGQGLEFLIYFQGNSAPDKSGLPSDRFSAERTGGSVSTLTIQRTQQEDSAVYLCASSLVGRIQETQYFGPGTRLLVL.